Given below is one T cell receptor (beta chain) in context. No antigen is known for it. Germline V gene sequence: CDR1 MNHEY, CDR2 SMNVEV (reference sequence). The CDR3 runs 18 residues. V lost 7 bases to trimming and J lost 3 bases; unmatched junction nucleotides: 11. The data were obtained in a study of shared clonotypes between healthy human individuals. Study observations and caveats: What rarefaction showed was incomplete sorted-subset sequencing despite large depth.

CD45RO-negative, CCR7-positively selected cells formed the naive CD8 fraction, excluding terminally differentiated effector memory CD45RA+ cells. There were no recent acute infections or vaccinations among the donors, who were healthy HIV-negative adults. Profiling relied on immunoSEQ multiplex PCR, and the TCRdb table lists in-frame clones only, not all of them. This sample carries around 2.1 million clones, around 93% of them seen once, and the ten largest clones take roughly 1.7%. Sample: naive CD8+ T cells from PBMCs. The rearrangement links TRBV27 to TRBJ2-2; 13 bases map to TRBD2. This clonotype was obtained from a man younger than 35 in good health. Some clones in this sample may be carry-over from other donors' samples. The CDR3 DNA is TGTGCCAGCATCTGGACTAGCGGGAGTCATCGGGACACCGGGGAGCTGTTTTTT. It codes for CASIWTSGSHRDTGELFF.